A single sample gave rise to the 19 T cell receptor beta chains below, sequenced in a study of Ad26.COV2.S vaccination and SARS-CoV-2 variants (dated by TCRdb to about 2021). What this sample's treatment or condition label stands for: 19 received Ad26.COV2.S at low or high dose, single or two shots; about 5 received placebo; per-sample allocation not given. For vaccine and placebo recipients, the sequenced repertoires came from samples collected on day 63 after the first injection. Library preparation was by the immunoSEQ multiplex PCR assay. TCRdb's version of the immuneACCESS table is confined to in-frame rearrangements and falls short of the full clone set. An unresolved V gene accounts for under half of the shortfall where checked; the remainder is of unknown origin. For this sample the table gives around 400,000 clones, of which roughly 80% were detected only once. Together, the top ten hold roughly 7.4% of the sample.

This specimen was peripheral blood, taken in a trial of Ad26.COV2.S vaccine versus placebo. These receptor sequences come from a person aged 18 to 59 who received the Ad26.COV2.S COVID-19 vaccine or a placebo.

This chain joins TRBV9 and TRBJ2-1; 7 bases are a match to TRBD2. Losses at the gene ends were 0 bases for V and 7 bases for J; bases not matched to a gene: 7. CDR1 and CDR2 from the germline V gene are SGDLS and YYNGEE. The CDR3 loop spans 15 amino acids. The DNA of the CDR3 is TGTGCCAGCAGCGTAGGAGGGAGGGAGAGGAATGAGCAGTTCTTC. Protein product: CASSVGGRERNEQFF.

J is TRBJ1-1 and V is TRBV29-1, with D possibly TRBD1 on 6 matching bases. CDR1 SQVTM and CDR2 ANQGSEA come from the germline V gene. The CDR3 sequence is 15 residues long. V was shortened by 4 bases and J by 4 bases, with 19 bases between the two germline ends. CDR3 DNA: TGCAGCGTTGCCCCAAAGGGGGGGTTTGGCACTGAAGCTTTCTTT. Amino acids: CSVAPKGGFGTEAFF.

The chain has TRBV6-1 and TRBJ1-6; maybe TRBD1 (5 bases). There are 16 residues in the CDR3. Trimming cost V 0 bases and J 8 bases, with 14 bases left between them. Germline values: CDR1 MNHNS, CDR2 SASEGT. CDR3 in DNA: TGTGCCAGCAGTGAAGCTGCAGGGAGGCTTTATTCACCCCTCCACTTT. This gives the protein CASSEAAGRLYSPLHF.

This sequence joins TRBV4-3 and TRBJ1-2, with D tentatively TRBD1 (5 bases). Trimming removed 6 bases at V and 8 bases at J, with 16 bases between. The CDR3 loop spans 13 amino acids. Germline V CDR1 and CDR2: LGHNA, YSLEER. For the CDR3, the DNA is TGCGCCAGCAGTACAAAGCAGGGTTTAGGCTACACCTTC. Its protein product is CASSTKQGLGYTF.

The chain carries TRBV13 and TRBJ1-6, with TRBD1 matching 7 bases. Germline V gene data show CDR1 as PRHDT and CDR2 as FYEKMQ (reference sequence). The CDR3 extends over 14 amino acids. Germline trimming cut 5 bases from V and 11 bases from J; bases unmatched to any gene: 9. The CDR3 sequence is CASSPADRTPPLHF. The CDR3 DNA sequence: TGTGCCAGCAGCCCGGCGGACAGGACCCCACCCCTCCACTTT.

In this sample, this clone turned up once. The V gene is TRBV5-1, the J gene TRBJ2-5; D gene uncertain. The V end lost 4 bases, the J end lost 4 bases, and 11 bases lay between the germline ends. CDR1 is SGHRS, CDR2 YFSETQ, per germline. The CDR3 covers 13 residues. The chain's CDR3 is CASSVRWGETQYF. For the CDR3, the DNA is TGCGCCAGCAGCGTACGGTGGGGAGAGACCCAGTACTTC. The full variable domain, rest sourced from reference TRBV5-1 and TRBJ2-5, is KAGVTQTPRYLIKTRGQQVTLSCSPISGHRSVSWYQQTPGQGLQFLFEYFSETQRNKGNFPGRFSGRQFSNSRSEMNVSTLELGDSALYLCASSVRWGETQYFGPGTRLLVL.

V is TRBV7-9 and J is TRBJ2-2; 11 nucleotides line up with TRBD2. The length of the CDR3 is 17 residues. Unmatched junction bases numbered 4, after V lost 2 bases and J lost 2 bases. The germline V gene encodes CDR1 SEHNR and CDR2 FQNEAQ (reference sequence). The CDR3 sequence is CASSLRLAGGNTGELFF. As DNA, the CDR3 is TGTGCCAGCAGCTTAAGGCTAGCGGGGGGCAACACCGGGGAGCTGTTTTTT.

The chain carries TRBV5-1 and TRBJ1-1, with 7 positions matching TRBD1. The CDR3 length is 14 residues. Germline V gives CDR1 SGHRS, CDR2 YFSETQ. With V trimmed by 4 bases and J by 1 base, 4 bases remained unmatched. CDR3 sequence reads: CASSRDRQNTEAFF. DNA of the CDR3: TGCGCCAGCAGCCGGGACAGACAGAACACTGAAGCTTTCTTT.

This sequence joins TRBV3-1 (or the pseudogene TRBV3-2) and TRBJ2-7; 9 nucleotides align to TRBD2. The CDR3 contains 14 residues. Germline V gives CDR1 LGHDT, CDR2 YNNKEL (reference sequence). V shed 5 bases, J shed 2 bases, and the junction held 4 bases outside the gene matches. The CDR3, as DNA: TGTGCCAGCAGCGTGGCGGGGGGGACCTACGAGCAGTACTTC. Translation gives CASSVAGGTYEQYF.

The chain recombines TRBV14 with TRBJ2-1, with D maybe TRBD1 (5 bases). There are 16 residues in the CDR3. CDR1 and CDR2 (germline): SGHDN, FVKESK. V lost 1 base and J lost 4, with 14 bases in between. The CDR3 loop is CASSQGGRTIYNEQFF. The CDR3 bases are TGTGCCAGCAGCCAAGGAGGCAGGACAATTTACAATGAGCAGTTCTTC.

This rearrangement joins TRBV7-9 to TRBJ1-1; no reliable D call. The CDR3 has 12 amino acids. Per germline, CDR1 SEHNR and CDR2 FQNEAQ (reference sequence). V was pared by 2 bases and J by 4 bases, with 5 bases between. CDR3 DNA: TGTGCCAGCAGCTTATTCAGCACTGAAGCTTTCTTT. As protein: CASSLFSTEAFF.

The rearrangement uses TRBV30 and TRBJ1-1; no reliable D call. Trimming stripped 4 bases from V and 4 bases from J, with 16 bases between. From germline, CDR1 is GTSNPN and CDR2 SVGIG (reference sequence). The CDR3 length is 14 residues. The CDR3 DNA reads TGTGCCTGGACAGGAGCCTTATGGGGCACTGAAGCTTTCTTT. Protein product: CAWTGALWGTEAFF. The full variable domain, in which reference TRBV30 and TRBJ1-1 provide the parts outside the CDR3, is SQTIHQWPATLVQPVGSPLSLECTVEGTSNPNLYWYRQAAGRGLQLLFYSVGIGQISSEVPQNLSASRPQDRQFILSSKKLLLSDSGFYLCAWTGALWGTEAFFGQGTRLTVV.

This clone has a single count. The V gene is TRBV15, the J gene TRBJ2-5; D might be TRBD2 (5 bases). This CDR3 is 14 amino acids long. Germline lookup yields CDR1 LNHNV and CDR2 YYDKDF (reference sequence). Trimming took off 8 bases at V and 2 bases at J, with 15 bases between the two ends. This CDR3 is CATQEEEWQETQYF. The CDR3 DNA is TGTGCCACCCAAGAGGAGGAGTGGCAAGAGACCCAGTACTTC.

The chain links TRBV6-5 to TRBJ1-2; a weak D match, TRBD1 (6 bases). The CDR3 has 13 amino acids. In germline, CDR1 is MNHEY, CDR2 SVGAGI. Between the trimmed V and J ends, which lost 5 bases and 8 bases, there was a span of 15 bases. CDR3 region: CASSTHRVQGYTF. The DNA for the CDR3 is TGTGCCAGCAGTACCCACAGGGTGCAGGGCTACACCTTC.

The chain links TRBV7-2 to TRBJ1-2; no clear D gene. Trimming left V 3 bases short and J 4 bases short, with 12 bases between. Germline lookup yields CDR1 SGHTA and CDR2 FQGNSA. This CDR3 is built from 14 residues. The CDR3: CASSLESPGYGYTF. The CDR3 DNA sequence: TGTGCCAGCAGCTTGGAAAGCCCCGGCTATGGCTACACCTTC.

The chain joins TRBV5-4 to TRBJ2-1; 13 bases line up with TRBD2. Germline loops: CDR1 SGHNT, CDR2 YYREEE (reference sequence). J gave up 7 bases and V 4 bases, and 5 bases lay outside the gene matches. The CDR3 runs 15 residues. CDR3: CASSRTSGSGNEQFF. CDR3 DNA: TGTGCCAGCAGCCGGACTAGCGGGAGTGGAAATGAGCAGTTCTTC.

In its sample, this clone was seen once. CDR3 nucleotide sequence: TGTGCCAGCAGAGGGACAGCGCCTGGCACTGAAGCTTTCTTT. Translating gives CASRGTAPGTEAFF. V is TRBV2 and J is TRBJ1-1; 7 positions agree with TRBD1. The CDR3 contains 14 residues. The germline gives CDR1 SNHLY, CDR2 FYNNEI. V was pared by 6 bases and J by 4 bases, with 8 bases of the junction left unmatched. The full variable domain, its missing parts supplied by reference TRBV2 and TRBJ1-1, is EPEVTQTPSHQVTQMGQEVILRCVPISNHLYFYWYRQILGQKVEFLVSFYNNEISEKSEIFDDQFSVERPDGSNFTLKIRSTKLEDSAMYFCASRGTAPGTEAFFGQGTRLTVV.

This chain uses TRBV11-3 with TRBJ2-1; D gene unclear. The V gene's germline CDR1 is SGHNT and CDR2 YENEEA. V was clipped by 5 bases and J by 1 base, with 9 bases between them. This CDR3 comprises 14 residues. CDR3 amino acids: CASSPAGSYNEQFF. The DNA for the CDR3 is TGTGCCAGCAGCCCGGCCGGGTCCTACAATGAGCAGTTCTTC.

This chain joins TRBV7-6 and TRBJ2-7, with D perhaps TRBD1 (5 bases). V lost 4 bases to trimming and J lost 6 bases, with 10 bases between them. This CDR3 has 12 residues. The V gene's germline CDR1 is SGHVS and CDR2 FNYEAQ. Here the CDR3 DNA reads TGTGCCAGCAGCTATACAGGCCGCGAGCAGTACTTC. Protein sequence: CASSYTGREQYF.